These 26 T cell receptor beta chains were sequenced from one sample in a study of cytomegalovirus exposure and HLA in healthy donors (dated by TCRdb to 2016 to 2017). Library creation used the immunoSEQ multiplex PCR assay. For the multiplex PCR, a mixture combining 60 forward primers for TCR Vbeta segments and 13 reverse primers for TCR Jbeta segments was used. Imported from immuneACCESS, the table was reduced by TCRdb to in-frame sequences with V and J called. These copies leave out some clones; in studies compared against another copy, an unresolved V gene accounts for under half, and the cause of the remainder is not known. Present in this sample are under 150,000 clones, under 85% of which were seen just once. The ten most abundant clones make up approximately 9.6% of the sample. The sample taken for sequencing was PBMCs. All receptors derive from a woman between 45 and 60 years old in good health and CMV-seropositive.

The CDR3 nucleotides are TGTGCCTGGAGTCCCGGGACAGGGGGTGGCTACACCTTC. Translated, it gives CAWSPGTGGGYTF. This chain joins TRBV30 and TRBJ1-2; TRBD1 aligns across 11 bases. Germline CDR1 reads GTSNPN; CDR2 reads SVGIG (reference sequence). CDR3 size: 13 residues. J was trimmed by 7 bases and V by 2 bases; bases with no gene match: 3.

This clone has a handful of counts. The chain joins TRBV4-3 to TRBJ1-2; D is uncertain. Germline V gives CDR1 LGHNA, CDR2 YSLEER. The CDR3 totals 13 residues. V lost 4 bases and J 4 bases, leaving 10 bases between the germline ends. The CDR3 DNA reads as TGCGCCAGCAGCCCCGAGGGCGGCTATGGCTACACCTTC. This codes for CASSPEGGYGYTF.

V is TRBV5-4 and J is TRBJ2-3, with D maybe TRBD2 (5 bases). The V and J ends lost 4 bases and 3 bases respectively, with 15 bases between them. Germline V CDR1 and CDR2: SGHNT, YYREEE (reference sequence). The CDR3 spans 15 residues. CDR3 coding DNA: TGTGCCAGCAGCAGGGAGCATCCAGGTACAGATACGCAGTATTTT. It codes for CASSREHPGTDTQYF.

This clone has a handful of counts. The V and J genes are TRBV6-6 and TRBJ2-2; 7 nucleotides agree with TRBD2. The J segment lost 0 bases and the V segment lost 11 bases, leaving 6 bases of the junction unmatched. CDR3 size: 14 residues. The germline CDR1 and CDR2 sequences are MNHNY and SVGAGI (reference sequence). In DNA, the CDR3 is TGTGCCGGGAGGGGACCCGCGAACACCGGGGAGCTGTTTTTT. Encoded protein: CAGRGPANTGELFF.

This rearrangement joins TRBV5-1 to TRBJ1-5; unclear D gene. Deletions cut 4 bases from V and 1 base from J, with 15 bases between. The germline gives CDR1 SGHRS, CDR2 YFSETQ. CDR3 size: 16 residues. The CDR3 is CASSPGEGRSNQPQHF. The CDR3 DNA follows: TGCGCCAGCAGCCCCGGGGAGGGTCGGAGCAATCAGCCCCAGCATTTT.

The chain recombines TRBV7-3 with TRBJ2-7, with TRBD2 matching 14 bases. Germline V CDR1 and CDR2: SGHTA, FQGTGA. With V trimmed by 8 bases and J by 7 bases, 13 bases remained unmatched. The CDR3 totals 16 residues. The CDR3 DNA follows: TGTGCCAGCGGCGGGACTAGCGGGGGAGAACGTACGGAGCAGTACTTC. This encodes CASGGTSGGERTEQYF.

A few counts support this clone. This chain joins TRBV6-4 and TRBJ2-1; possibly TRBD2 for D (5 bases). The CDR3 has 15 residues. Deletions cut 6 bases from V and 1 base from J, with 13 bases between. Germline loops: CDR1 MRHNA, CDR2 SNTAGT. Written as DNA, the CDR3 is TGTGCCAGCAGCGCCAGGAGCGGTTCCTACAATGAGCAGTTCTTC. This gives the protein CASSARSGSYNEQFF.

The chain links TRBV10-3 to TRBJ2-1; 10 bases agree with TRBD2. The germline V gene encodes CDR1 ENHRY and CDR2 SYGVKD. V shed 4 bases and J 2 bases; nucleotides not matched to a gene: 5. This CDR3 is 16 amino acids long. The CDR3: CAISGLAGDAYNEQFF. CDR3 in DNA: TGTGCCATCAGTGGTCTAGCGGGAGACGCCTACAATGAGCAGTTCTTC.

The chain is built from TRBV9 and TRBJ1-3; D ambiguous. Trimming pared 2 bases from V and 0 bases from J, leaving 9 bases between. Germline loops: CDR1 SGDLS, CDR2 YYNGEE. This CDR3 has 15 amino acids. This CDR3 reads CASSVSGNSGNTIYF. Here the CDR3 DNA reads TGTGCCAGCAGCGTCAGCGGGAACTCTGGAAACACCATATATTTT.

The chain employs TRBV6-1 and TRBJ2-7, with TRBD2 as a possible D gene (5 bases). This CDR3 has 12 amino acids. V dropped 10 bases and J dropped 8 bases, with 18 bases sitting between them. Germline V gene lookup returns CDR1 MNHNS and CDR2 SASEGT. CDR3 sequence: CATLLSGIQQYF. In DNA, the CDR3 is TGTGCCACCCTTCTCAGCGGAATACAGCAGTACTTC.

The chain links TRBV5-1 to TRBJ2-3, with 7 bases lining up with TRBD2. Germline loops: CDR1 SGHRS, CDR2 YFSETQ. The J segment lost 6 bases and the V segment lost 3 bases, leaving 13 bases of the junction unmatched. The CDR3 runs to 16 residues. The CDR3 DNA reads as TGCGCCAGCAGCTGGACGACTAGCCCCTCCTCGGATACGCAGTATTTT. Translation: CASSWTTSPSSDTQYF.

CDR3 in DNA: TGTGCCAGCAGCTTGGTCGGGGTTCCTTACGAGCAGTACTTC. Translating it yields CASSLVGVPYEQYF. V is TRBV5-8 and J is TRBJ2-7, with D tentatively TRBD2 (5 bases). V was trimmed by 0 bases and J by 4 bases, leaving 11 bases between them. The CDR3 contains 14 residues. The germline CDR1 and CDR2 sequences are SGHTS and YDEGEE.

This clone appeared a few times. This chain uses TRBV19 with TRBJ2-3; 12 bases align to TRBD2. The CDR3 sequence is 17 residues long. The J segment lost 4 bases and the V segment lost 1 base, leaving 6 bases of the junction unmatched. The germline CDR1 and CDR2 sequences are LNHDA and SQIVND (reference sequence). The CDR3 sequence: CASSIGLAGGPSDTQYF. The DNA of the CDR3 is TGTGCCAGTAGTATAGGCCTAGCGGGAGGGCCATCAGATACGCAGTATTTT.

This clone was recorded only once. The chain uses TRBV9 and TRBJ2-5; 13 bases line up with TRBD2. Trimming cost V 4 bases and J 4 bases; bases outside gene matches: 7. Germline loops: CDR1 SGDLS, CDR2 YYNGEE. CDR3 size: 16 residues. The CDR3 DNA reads TGTGCCAGCAGCCCGGGGACTAGCGGGATAGTAGAGACCCAGTACTTC. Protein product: CASSPGTSGIVETQYF.

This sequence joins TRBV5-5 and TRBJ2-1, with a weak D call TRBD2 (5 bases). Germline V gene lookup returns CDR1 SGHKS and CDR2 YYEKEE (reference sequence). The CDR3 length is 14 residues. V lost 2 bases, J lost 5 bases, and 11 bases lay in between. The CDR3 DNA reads TGTGCCAGCAGCTTTGCCCCGGGAAACAATGAGCAGTTCTTC. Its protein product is CASSFAPGNNEQFF.

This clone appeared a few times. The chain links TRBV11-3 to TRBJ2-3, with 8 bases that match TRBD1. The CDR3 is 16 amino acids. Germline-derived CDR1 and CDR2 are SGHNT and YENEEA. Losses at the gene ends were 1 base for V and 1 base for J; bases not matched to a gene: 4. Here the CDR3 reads CASSLGTDRGTDTQYF. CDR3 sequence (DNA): TGTGCCAGCAGCTTAGGGACGGACAGGGGCACAGATACGCAGTATTTT.

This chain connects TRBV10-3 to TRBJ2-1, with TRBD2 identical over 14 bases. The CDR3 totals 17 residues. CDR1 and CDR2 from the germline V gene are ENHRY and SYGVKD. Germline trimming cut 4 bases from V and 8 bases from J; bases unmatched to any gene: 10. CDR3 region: CAISARTSGRKDDEQFF. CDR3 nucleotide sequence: TGTGCCATCAGTGCCCGGACTAGCGGGAGGAAGGATGATGAGCAGTTCTTC.

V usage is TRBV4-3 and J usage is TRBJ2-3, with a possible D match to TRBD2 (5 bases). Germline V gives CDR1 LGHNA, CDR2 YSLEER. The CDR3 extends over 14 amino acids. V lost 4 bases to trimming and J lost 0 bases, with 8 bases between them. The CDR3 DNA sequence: TGCGCCAGCAGCCTGGGAGTTAGCACAGATACGCAGTATTTT. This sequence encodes CASSLGVSTDTQYF.

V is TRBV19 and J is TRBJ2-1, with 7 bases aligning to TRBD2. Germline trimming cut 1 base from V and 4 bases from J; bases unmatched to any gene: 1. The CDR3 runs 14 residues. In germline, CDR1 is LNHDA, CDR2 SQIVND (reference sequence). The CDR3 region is CASSIGREYNEQFF. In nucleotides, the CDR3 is TGTGCCAGTAGTATAGGGCGGGAGTACAATGAGCAGTTCTTC.

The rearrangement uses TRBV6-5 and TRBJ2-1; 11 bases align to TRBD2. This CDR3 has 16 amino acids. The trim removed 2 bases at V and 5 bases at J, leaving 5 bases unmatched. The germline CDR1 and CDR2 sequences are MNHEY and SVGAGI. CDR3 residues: CASSYRVSGGDNEQFF. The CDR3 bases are TGTGCCAGCAGTTACCGGGTTAGCGGGGGGGACAATGAGCAGTTCTTC.

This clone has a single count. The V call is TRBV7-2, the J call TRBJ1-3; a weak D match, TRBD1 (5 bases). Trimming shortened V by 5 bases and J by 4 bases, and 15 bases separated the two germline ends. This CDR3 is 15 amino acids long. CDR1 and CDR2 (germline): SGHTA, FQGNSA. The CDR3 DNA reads TGTGCCAGCAGCCCCTGGGGGAGGGGAGGAAACACCATATATTTT. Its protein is CASSPWGRGGNTIYF.

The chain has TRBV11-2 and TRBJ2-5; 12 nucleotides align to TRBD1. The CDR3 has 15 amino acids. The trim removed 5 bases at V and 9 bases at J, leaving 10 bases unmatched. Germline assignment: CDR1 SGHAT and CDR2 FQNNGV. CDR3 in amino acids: CASSGGQGAWGPQYF. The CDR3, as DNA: TGTGCCAGCAGCGGGGGACAGGGGGCGTGGGGGCCCCAGTACTTC.

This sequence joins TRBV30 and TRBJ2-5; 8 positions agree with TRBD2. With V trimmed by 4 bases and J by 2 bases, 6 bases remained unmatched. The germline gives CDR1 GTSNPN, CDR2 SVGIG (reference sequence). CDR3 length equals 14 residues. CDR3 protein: CAWTQGLAQETQYF. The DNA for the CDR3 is TGTGCCTGGACCCAAGGACTAGCACAAGAGACCCAGTACTTC.

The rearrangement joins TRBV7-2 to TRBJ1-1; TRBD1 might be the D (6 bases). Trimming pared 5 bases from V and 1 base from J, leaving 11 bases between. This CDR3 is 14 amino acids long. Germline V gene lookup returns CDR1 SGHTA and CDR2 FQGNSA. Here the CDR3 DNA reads TGTGCCAGCAGCCCGTGGACAGCGAACACTGAAGCTTTCTTT. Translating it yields CASSPWTANTEAFF. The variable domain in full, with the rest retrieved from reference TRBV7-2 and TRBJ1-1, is GAGVSQSPSNKVTEKGKDVELRCDPISGHTALYWYRQSLGQGLEFLIYFQGNSAPDKSGLPSDRFSAERTGGSVSTLTIQRTQQEDSAVYLCASSPWTANTEAFFGQGTRLTVV.

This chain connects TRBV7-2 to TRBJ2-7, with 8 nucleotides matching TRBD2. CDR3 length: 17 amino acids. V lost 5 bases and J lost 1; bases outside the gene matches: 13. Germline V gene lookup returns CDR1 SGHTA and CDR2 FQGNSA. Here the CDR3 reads CASSPGGAGGHSYEQYF. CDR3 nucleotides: TGTGCCAGCAGCCCCGGGGGGGCGGGGGGTCATTCCTACGAGCAGTACTTC.

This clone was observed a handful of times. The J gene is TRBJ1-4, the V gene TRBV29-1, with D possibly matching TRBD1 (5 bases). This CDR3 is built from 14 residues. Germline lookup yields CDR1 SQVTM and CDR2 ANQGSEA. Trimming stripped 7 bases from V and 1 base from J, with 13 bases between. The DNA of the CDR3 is TGCAGCGCTACGGGGCGGGGAACTAATGAAAAACTGTTTTTT. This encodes CSATGRGTNEKLFF.